The clone carrying this T cell receptor beta chain was counted at least ten times. The data were taken from a study of T cells in Graves' hyperthyroidism and ophthalmopathy. Amplified TCR beta CDR3 regions came from RNA transcripts. HTBI primers drove first-round RT-PCR of the TCR CDR3. Using its own MiXCR run on the multiplex PCR reads, TCRdb lists one record per CDR3 protein. This table holds about 610,000 distinct CDR3 sequences, about 14% found once. The CDR3 extends over 13 amino acids. V was trimmed by 0 bases and J by 6 bases, leaving 9 bases between them. The V gene's germline CDR1 is SGDLS and CDR2 YYNGEE.

The receptor comes from a woman aged 40 to 55 with Graves' ophthalmopathy. Sequenced material: blood. This chain uses TRBV9 with TRBJ1-2, with D maybe TRBD1 (5 bases). The CDR3 nucleotides are TGTGCCAGCAGCGTAGTTCAGGGAAATGGCTACACCTTC. Encoded protein: CASSVVQGNGYTF.